Listed below are T cell receptor beta chains from one sample, sequenced in a study of blood T cells in healthy people across ages. TCRdb independently ran MiXCR on the 5' RACE reads; one entry per CDR3 protein. The sample includes under 850,000 distinct CDR3 sequences, about 34% of them seen just once. Material: blood. Receptor source: a man between 18 and 35 years old in good health. Each CDR3 is given with its conserved first and last residue. A D gene is named only where the DNA matches it firmly. Part of the rows lack a size; the others show once, few, many or a class for expanded clones.

clone size	V gene	J gene	D gene	CDR3 protein	CDR3 DNA
NA	TRBV7-2	TRBJ1-2	TRBD1	CASSPTGGTVYGYTF	TGTGCCAGCAGCCCAACCGGGGGGACAGTCTATGGCTACACCTTC
NA	TRBV7-2	TRBJ2-5	NA	CASSWSNGGLQETQYF	TGTGCCAGCAGCTGGTCTAACGGGGGACTCCAAGAGACCCAGTACTTC
NA	TRBV5-8	TRBJ2-5	NA	CASSFIYGYQETQYF	TGTGCCAGCAGCTTTATCTACGGGTACCAAGAGACCCAGTACTTC
once	TRBV3-1	TRBJ1-1	NA	CASSLNPLGRMNTEAFF	TGTGCCAGCAGCCTTAACCCTCTCGGACGGATGAACACTGAAGCTTTCTTT
NA	TRBV20-1	TRBJ1-1	TRBD1	CSARGTGGEAFF	TGCAGTGCTAGAGGTACAGGGGGGGAGGCTTTCTTT
NA	TRBV10-3	TRBJ2-2	NA	CAISAPWNTGELFF	TGTGCCATCAGCGCCCCTTGGAACACCGGGGAGCTGTTTTTT
few	TRBV7-9	TRBJ1-6	TRBD1	CASSELTGGYNSPLHF	TGTGCCAGCAGCGAACTGACAGGGGGCTATAATTCACCCCTCCACTTT
few	TRBV5-1	TRBJ2-3	NA	CASSFVGSDTQYF	TGCGCCAGCAGCTTCGTAGGATCTGATACGCAGTATTTT
NA	TRBV7-2	TRBJ2-3	TRBD2	CASSSRGASGGRTDTQYF	TGTGCCAGCAGCTCGAGGGGTGCTAGCGGGGGCCGCACAGATACGCAGTATTTT
few	TRBV7-8	TRBJ1-5	NA	CASSLSLGNQPQHF	TGTGCCAGCAGCTTATCACTAGGGAATCAGCCCCAGCATTTT
NA	TRBV6-6	TRBJ1-2	NA	CASSYSGRADDVYTF	TGTGCCAGCAGTTACTCAGGCAGGGCAGACGATGTCTACACCTTC
NA	TRBV30	TRBJ2-3	NA	CAWSRGSSTDTQYF	TGTGCCTGGAGTAGGGGATCTAGCACAGATACGCAGTATTTT
NA	TRBV7-2	TRBJ2-5	NA	CASSSPSPGKETQYF	TGTGCCAGCAGCTCCCCCTCACCGGGGAAAGAGACCCAGTACTTC
NA	TRBV2	TRBJ1-4	NA	CASSERSTVGAKLFF	TGTGCCAGCAGTGAGAGATCGACAGTAGGGGCAAAACTGTTTTTT
few	TRBV30	TRBJ1-2	NA	CAWSETDRSSYGYTF	TGTGCCTGGAGTGAAACCGACAGGAGCAGCTATGGCTACACCTTC
NA	TRBV12-3/TRBV12-4	TRBJ1-2	NA	CASLVTNYGYTF	TGTGCCAGCCTCGTTACTAACTATGGCTACACCTTC
NA	TRBV4-1	TRBJ1-6	NA	CASSHQQTIADYSPLHF	TGCGCCAGCAGCCACCAACAGACGATAGCGGACTATTCACCCCTCCACTTT
NA	TRBV13	TRBJ2-7	TRBD2	CASSLAAGRLAGAYEQYF	TGTGCCAGCAGCTTAGCTGCCGGCAGGTTAGCGGGGGCCTACGAGCAGTACTTC
many	TRBV6-5	TRBJ2-7	NA	CASSPRDGGSEQYF	TGTGCCAGCAGCCCCCGGGACGGCGGTAGCGAGCAGTACTTC
NA	TRBV14	TRBJ2-3	TRBD1	CASSPTTGTGAYF	TGTGCCAGCAGTCCGACCACCGGGACAGGGGCGTATTTT
NA	TRBV20-1	TRBJ1-4	TRBD1	CSASPTQGQGEKLFF	TGCAGTGCTAGTCCTACCCAGGGACAGGGCGAAAAACTGTTTTTT
few	TRBV4-3	TRBJ2-2	NA	CASSQDSNTGELFF	TGTGCCAGCAGCCAGGACAGTAACACCGGGGAGCTGTTTTTT
NA	TRBV4-1	TRBJ2-1	TRBD1	CASSQDPADRELNEQFF	TGCGCCAGCAGCCAAGATCCAGCGGACAGGGAGTTGAATGAGCAGTTCTTC
NA	TRBV4-3	TRBJ2-5	TRBD2	CASSQVQRGGGNEQYF	TGCGCCAGCAGCCAAGTTCAGCGGGGGGGCGGGAATGAGCAGTACTTC
few	TRBV7-9	TRBJ2-1	NA	CASSFLWGGQTYNEQFF	TGTGCCAGCAGCTTCCTATGGGGGGGACAGACCTACAATGAGCAGTTCTTC
many	TRBV12-3/TRBV12-4	TRBJ1-1	NA	CASSRGTEAFF	TGTGCCAGCAGCCGGGGTACTGAAGCTTTCTTT
NA	TRBV23-1	TRBJ2-7	NA	CASSQSEYEQYF	TGCGCCAGCAGTCAGTCAGAATACGAGCAGTACTTC
many	TRBV12-3/TRBV12-4	TRBJ1-5	TRBD1	CASSPGQGVNQPQHF	TGTGCCAGCAGTCCGGGACAGGGAGTCAATCAGCCCCAGCATTTT
once	TRBV5-1	TRBJ1-1	NA	CASSAKRRRDTEAFF	TGCGCCAGCAGCGCTAAGCGGCGGAGGGACACTGAAGCTTTCTTT
few	TRBV20-1	TRBJ1-5	NA	CSAHSTPNQPQHF	TGCAGTGCCCACTCGACCCCAAATCAGCCCCAGCATTTT
few	TRBV6-5	TRBJ2-7	TRBD1	CASSYSFGTGSYEQYF	TGTGCCAGCAGTTACTCGTTTGGGACAGGGTCCTACGAGCAGTACTTC
few	TRBV6-5	TRBJ1-6	NA	CASSGGQIGTPLHF	TGTGCCAGCAGTGGTGGACAAATTGGTACACCCCTCCACTTT
NA	TRBV12-5	TRBJ1-1	NA	CASGPVTEAFF	TGTGCTAGTGGCCCGGTCACTGAAGCTTTCTTT
few	TRBV20-1	TRBJ2-3	NA	CSASPRDARWTDTQYF	TGCAGTGCTAGTCCGCGGGACGCAAGGTGGACAGATACGCAGTATTTT
once	TRBV14	TRBJ1-2	NA	CASSQGWSRGYTF	TGTGCCAGCAGCCAAGGGTGGTCTCGGGGCTACACCTTC
NA	TRBV10-3	TRBJ2-2	NA	CAIMRGLNTGELFF	TGTGCCATCATGAGGGGTCTTAACACCGGGGAGCTGTTTTTT
NA	TRBV7-2	TRBJ1-2	NA	CASRRPDRNYGYTF	TGTGCCAGCAGACGCCCTGACAGGAATTATGGCTACACCTTC
many	TRBV12-3/TRBV12-4	TRBJ2-3	NA	CASSLSLGLTDTQYF	TGTGCCAGCAGTTTGAGTCTGGGCCTCACAGATACGCAGTATTTT
NA	TRBV12-3/TRBV12-4	TRBJ2-3	TRBD1	CASSPDETGFSIDTQYF	TGTGCCAGCAGTCCAGATGAGACAGGGTTCTCCATAGATACGCAGTATTTT
NA	TRBV3-1	TRBJ1-1	NA	CASSQDLFDVMNTEAFF	TGTGCCAGCAGCCAAGATCTCTTCGATGTCATGAACACTGAAGCTTTCTTT
NA	TRBV5-4	TRBJ1-5	TRBD1	CASRPTGGPQHF	TGTGCCAGCAGACCAACAGGGGGGCCCCAGCATTTT
few	TRBV12-3/TRBV12-4	TRBJ1-1	NA	CASSSGLLGTEAFF	TGTGCCAGCAGTTCGGGTTTGCTGGGCACTGAAGCTTTCTTT
few	TRBV14	TRBJ2-1	TRBD1	CASSQVRTGVIFNEQFF	TGTGCCAGCAGCCAAGTTAGGACAGGCGTTATTTTCAATGAGCAGTTCTTC
many	TRBV5-1	TRBJ1-2	TRBD1	CASSDGQGPYGYTF	TGCGCCAGCAGCGACGGACAGGGTCCCTATGGCTACACCTTC
NA	TRBV6-2/TRBV6-3	TRBJ1-5	NA	CASSYPRVSNQPQHF	TGTGCCAGCAGTTATCCCCGGGTCAGCAATCAGCCCCAGCATTTT
NA	TRBV20-1	TRBJ2-7	NA	CSATFRRGSYEQYF	TGCAGTGCCACCTTTCGCCGGGGGTCCTACGAGCAGTACTTC
NA	TRBV7-9	TRBJ1-5	TRBD1	CASSLVGTGMNQPQHF	TGTGCCAGCAGCTTAGTTGGGACAGGGATGAATCAGCCCCAGCATTTT
few	TRBV24-1	TRBJ2-3	NA	CATAAGSGSTDTQYF	TGTGCCACCGCGGCCGGTAGCGGTTCCACAGATACGCAGTATTTT
few	TRBV20-1	TRBJ2-5	TRBD2	CSARPGLAEGGGSRETQYF	TGCAGTGCTAGACCCGGACTAGCGGAGGGCGGGGGGAGTCGAGAGACCCAGTACTTC